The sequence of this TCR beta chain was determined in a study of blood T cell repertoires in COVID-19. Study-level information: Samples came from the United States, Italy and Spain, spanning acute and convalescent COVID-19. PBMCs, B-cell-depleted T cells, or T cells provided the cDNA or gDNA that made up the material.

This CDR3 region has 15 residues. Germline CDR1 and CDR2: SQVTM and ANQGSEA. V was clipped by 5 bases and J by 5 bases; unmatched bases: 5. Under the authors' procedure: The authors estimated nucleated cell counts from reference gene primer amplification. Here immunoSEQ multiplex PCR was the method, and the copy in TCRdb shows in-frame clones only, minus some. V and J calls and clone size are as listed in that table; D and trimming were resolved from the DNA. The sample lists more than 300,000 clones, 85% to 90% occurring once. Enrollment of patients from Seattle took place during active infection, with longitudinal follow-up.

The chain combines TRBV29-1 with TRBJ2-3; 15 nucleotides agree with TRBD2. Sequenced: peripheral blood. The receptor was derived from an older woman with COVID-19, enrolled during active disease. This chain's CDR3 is CSVRTSGGAEDTQYF. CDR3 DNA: TGCAGCGTTAGGACTAGCGGGGGGGCCGAAGATACGCAGTATTTT.